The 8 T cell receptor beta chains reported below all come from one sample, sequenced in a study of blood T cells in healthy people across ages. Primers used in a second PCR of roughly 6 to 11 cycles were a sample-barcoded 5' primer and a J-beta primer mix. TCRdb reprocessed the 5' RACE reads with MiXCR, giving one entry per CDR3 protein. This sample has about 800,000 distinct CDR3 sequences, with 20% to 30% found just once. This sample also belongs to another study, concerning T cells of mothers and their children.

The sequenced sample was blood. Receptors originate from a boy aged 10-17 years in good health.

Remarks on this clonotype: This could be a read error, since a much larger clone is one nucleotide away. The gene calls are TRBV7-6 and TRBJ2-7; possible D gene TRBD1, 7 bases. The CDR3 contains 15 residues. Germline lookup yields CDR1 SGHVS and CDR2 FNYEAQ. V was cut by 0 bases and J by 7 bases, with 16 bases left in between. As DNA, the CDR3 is TGTGCCAGCAGCTTAGCCCTGATCCCAGGGGGGGAGCAGTACTTC. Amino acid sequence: CASSLALIPGGEQYF.

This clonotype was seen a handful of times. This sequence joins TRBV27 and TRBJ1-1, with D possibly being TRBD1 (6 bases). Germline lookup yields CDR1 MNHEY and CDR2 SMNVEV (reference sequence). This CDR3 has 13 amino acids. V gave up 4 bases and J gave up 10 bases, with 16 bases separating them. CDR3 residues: CASSSLGTRGAFF. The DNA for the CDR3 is TGTGCCAGCAGTTCCTTGGGGACAAGAGGAGCTTTCTTT.

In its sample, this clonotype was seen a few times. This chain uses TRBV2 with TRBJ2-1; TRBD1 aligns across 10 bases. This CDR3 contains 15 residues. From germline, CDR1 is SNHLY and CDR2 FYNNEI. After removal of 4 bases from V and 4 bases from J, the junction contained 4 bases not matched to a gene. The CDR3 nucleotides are TGTGCCAGCAGTGTCTGGGACAGGGGATACAATGAGCAGTTCTTC. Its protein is CASSVWDRGYNEQFF.

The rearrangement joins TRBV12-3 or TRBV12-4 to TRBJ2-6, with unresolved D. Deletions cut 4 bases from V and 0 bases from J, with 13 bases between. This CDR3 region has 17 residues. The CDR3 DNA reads TGTGCCAGCAGTTATTCCTTACGTAGCTCTGGGGCCAACGTCCTGACTTTC. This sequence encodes CASSYSLRSSGANVLTF.

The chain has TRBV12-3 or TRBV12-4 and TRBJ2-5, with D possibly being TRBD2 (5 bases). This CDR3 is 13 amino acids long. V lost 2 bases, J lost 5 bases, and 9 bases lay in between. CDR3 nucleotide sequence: TGTGCCAGCAGTTTATCTAGCTTTGAGACCCAGTACTTC. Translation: CASSLSSFETQYF.

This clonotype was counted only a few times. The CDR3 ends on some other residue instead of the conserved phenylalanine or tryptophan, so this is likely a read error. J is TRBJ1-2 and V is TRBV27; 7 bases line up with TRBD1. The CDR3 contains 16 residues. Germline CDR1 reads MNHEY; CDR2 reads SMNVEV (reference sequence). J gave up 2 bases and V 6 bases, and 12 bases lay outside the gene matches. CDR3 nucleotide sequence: TGTGCCAGCAGATATACAGGGGCCACTTCCAACTATGGCTACACCCTC. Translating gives CASRYTGATSNYGYTL.

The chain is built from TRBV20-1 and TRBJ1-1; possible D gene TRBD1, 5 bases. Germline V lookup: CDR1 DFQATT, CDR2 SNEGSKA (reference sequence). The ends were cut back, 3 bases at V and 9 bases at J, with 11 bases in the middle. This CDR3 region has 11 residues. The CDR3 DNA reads TGCAGTGCTAGTTATGGGGCCCAAGCTTTCTTT. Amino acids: CSASYGAQAFF.

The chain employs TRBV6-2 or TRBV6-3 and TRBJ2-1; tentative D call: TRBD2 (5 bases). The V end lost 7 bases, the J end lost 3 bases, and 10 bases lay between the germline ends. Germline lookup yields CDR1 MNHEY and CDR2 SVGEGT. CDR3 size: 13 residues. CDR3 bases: TGTGCCAGCACCGGTGCGGGCTACAATGAGCAGTTCTTC. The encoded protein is CASTGAGYNEQFF.